These 12 T cell receptor beta chains originate from one sample sequenced in a study of T cell responses to AZD1222 COVID-19 vaccine. Here immunoSEQ multiplex PCR was the method, and the copy in TCRdb shows in-frame clones only, minus some. In the table there are roughly 20,000 clones, 80% to 85% of which are singletons. The specimen comprised peripheral blood, sampled 28 days after the second AZD1222 dose. These receptors were collected from an adult who received the AZD1222 COVID-19 vaccine.

J is TRBJ2-1 and V is TRBV9, with TRBD2 as a possible D gene (6 bases). Germline V CDR1 and CDR2: SGDLS, YYNGEE. There are 14 residues in the CDR3. Trimming left V 2 bases short and J 13 bases short, with 19 bases between. This CDR3 reads CASSVTSRGASQFF. DNA of the CDR3: TGTGCCAGCAGCGTCACCTCCCGCGGGGCGTCTCAGTTCTTC. The variable domain in full, with the rest retrieved from reference TRBV9 and TRBJ2-1, is DSGVTQTPKHLITATGQRVTLRCSPRSGDLSVYWYQQSLDQGLQFLIQYYNGEERAKGNILERFSAQQFPDLHSELNLSSLELGDSALYFCASSVTSRGASQFFGPGTRLTVL.

CDR3 sequence reads: CASSLVGLSTEAFF. Here the CDR3 DNA reads TGTGCCAGCAGCTTAGTCGGGCTGAGCACTGAAGCTTTCTTT. The chain links TRBV11-2 to TRBJ1-1, with no clear D. In germline, CDR1 is SGHAT, CDR2 FQNNGV. Trimming cost V 1 base and J 4 bases, with 10 bases left between them. The CDR3 is 14 amino acids. Together with reference TRBV11-2 and TRBJ1-1, the CDR3 gives the full variable domain: EAGVAQSPRYKIIEKRQSVAFWCNPISGHATLYWYQQILGQGPKLLIQFQNNGVVDDSQLPKDRFSAERLKGVDSTLKIQPAKLEDSAVYLCASSLVGLSTEAFFGQGTRLTVV.

J is TRBJ2-7 and V is TRBV24-1; TRBD2 matches at 13 bases. Germline-derived CDR1 and CDR2 are KGHDR and SFDVKD. The V gene end was trimmed by 5 bases and the J gene end by 4 bases; junction bases not matched to a gene: 4. This CDR3 is 15 amino acids long. The CDR3 reads CATSVWTSGGYEQYF. The CDR3 nucleotides are TGTGCCACCAGTGTTTGGACTAGCGGGGGTTACGAGCAGTACTTC.

The chain couples TRBV28 to TRBJ1-2; 7 bases agree with TRBD1. This CDR3 has 12 residues. Germline trimming cut 7 bases from V and 5 bases from J; bases unmatched to any gene: 4. CDR1 MDHEN and CDR2 SYDVKM come from the germline V gene. The CDR3 bases are TGTGCCAGCAACGAACAGGGGTATGGCTACACCTTC. It encodes CASNEQGYGYTF.

The chain joins TRBV28 to TRBJ1-2, with D possibly TRBD1 on 5 matching bases. Deletions cut 2 bases from V and 3 bases from J, with 13 bases between. Per germline, CDR1 MDHEN and CDR2 SYDVKM. CDR3 length: 15 residues. CDR3 in DNA: TGTGCCAGCAGTTTAGGGTTCACCAGGGACTATGGCTACACCTTC. Translated: CASSLGFTRDYGYTF.

This clone has a handful of counts. The chain has TRBV3-1 (or the pseudogene TRBV3-2) and TRBJ1-6; no clear D gene. V was pared by 0 bases and J by 10 bases, with 16 bases between. Germline V gene sequence: CDR1 LGHDT, CDR2 YNNKEL (reference sequence). This CDR3 is built from 16 residues. For the CDR3, the DNA is TGTGCCAGCAGCCAAGAGTTCCGGACTGATCTATCACCCCTCCACTTT. Amino acid sequence: CASSQEFRTDLSPLHF.

This clone was counted between two and nine times. The V call is TRBV21-1, the J call TRBJ2-7. TRBV21-1 is marked as a pseudogene. The CDR3 loop spans 13 amino acids. CDR3 sequence: CASSKDGVHEQYF. The DNA for the CDR3 is TGTGCCAGCAGCAAAGATGGGGTCCACGAGCAGTACTTC.

The rearrangement joins TRBV29-1 to TRBJ1-1; D remains ambiguous. The germline V gene has CDR1 SQVTM and CDR2 ANQGSEA. V was cut by 7 bases and J by 4 bases, with 13 bases left in between. CDR3 length: 12 amino acids. CDR3 loop: CSAGGVATEAFF. The CDR3 bases are TGCAGCGCCGGAGGTGTGGCCACTGAAGCTTTCTTT.

The J gene is TRBJ2-2, the V gene TRBV19, with 7 bases matching TRBD1. The germline V gene has CDR1 LNHDA and CDR2 SQIVND (reference sequence). V shed 6 bases, J shed 5 bases, and the junction held 9 bases outside the gene matches. This CDR3 has 15 amino acids. The CDR3 DNA reads TGTGCCAGTAGAAAGACAGGGACCTATACCGGGGAGCTGTTTTTT. It codes for CASRKTGTYTGELFF.

J is TRBJ2-5 and V is TRBV4-1; 9 positions agree with TRBD1. Germline CDR1 and CDR2: MGHRA and YSYEKL. CDR3 length: 15 residues. V dropped 1 base and J dropped 5; count of bases not matched to a gene: 5. The CDR3: CASSQADRGGETQYF. Written as DNA, the CDR3 is TGCGCCAGCAGCCAAGCGGACAGGGGTGGGGAGACCCAGTACTTC.

The J gene is TRBJ1-2, the V gene TRBV12-3 or TRBV12-4; no clear D gene. The CDR3 loop spans 12 amino acids. Trimming pared 6 bases from V and 8 bases from J, leaving 13 bases between. CDR3 DNA: TGTGCCAGCAGGGCCTCTAGTGACGGCTACACCTTC. This sequence encodes CASRASSDGYTF.

The CDR3 nucleotides are TGTGCCAGCAGCCAAGATCTCGGCAGCTTAGGCAATGAGCAGTTCTTC. It translates to CASSQDLGSLGNEQFF. The chain is built from TRBV14 and TRBJ2-1; D is unresolved. The CDR3 is 16 amino acids. V was shortened by 0 bases and J by 6 bases, with 15 bases between the two germline ends. Germline CDR1 is SGHDN and CDR2 is FVKESK.